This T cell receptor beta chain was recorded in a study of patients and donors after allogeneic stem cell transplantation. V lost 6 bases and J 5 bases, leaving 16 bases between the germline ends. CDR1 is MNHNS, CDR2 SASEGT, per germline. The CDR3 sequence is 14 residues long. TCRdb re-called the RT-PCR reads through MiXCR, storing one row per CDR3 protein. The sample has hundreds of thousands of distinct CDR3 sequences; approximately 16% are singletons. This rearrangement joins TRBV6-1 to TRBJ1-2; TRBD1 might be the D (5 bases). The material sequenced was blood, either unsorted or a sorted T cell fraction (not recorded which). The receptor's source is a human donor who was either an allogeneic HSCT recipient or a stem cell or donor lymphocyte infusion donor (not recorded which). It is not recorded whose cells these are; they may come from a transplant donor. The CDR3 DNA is TGTGCCAGCAGCCAGGGTCCCGCGGAGTATGGCTACACCTTC. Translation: CASSQGPAEYGYTF.